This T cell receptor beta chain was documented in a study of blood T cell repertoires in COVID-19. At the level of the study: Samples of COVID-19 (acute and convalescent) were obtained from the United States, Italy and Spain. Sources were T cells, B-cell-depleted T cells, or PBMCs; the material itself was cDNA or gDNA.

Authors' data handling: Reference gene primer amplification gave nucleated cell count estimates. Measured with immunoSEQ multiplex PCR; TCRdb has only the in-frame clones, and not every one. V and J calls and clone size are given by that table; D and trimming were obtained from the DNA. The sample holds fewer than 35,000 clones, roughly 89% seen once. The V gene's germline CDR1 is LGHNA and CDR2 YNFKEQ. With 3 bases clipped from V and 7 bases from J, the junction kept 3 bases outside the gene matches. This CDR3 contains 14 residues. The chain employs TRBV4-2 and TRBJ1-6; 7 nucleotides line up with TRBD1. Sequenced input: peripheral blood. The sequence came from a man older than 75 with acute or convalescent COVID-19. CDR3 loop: CASSQTGFNSPLHF. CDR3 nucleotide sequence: TGTGCCAGCAGCCAGACAGGGTTCAATTCACCCCTCCACTTT.